A single sample is the source of the 7 T cell receptor beta chains below, sequenced in a study of T-cell memory formation after mild COVID-19 (dated by TCRdb to 2020 to 2022). The method was 5' RACE. The instrument given in TCRdb is Illumina NovaSeq 6000. The raw public data were reprocessed by TCRdb itself: fastp quality trimming at Q25, MiXCR clonotype calling, in-frame beta chains only. Each CDR3 protein appears once, grouped with its most common genes and DNA. Across this sample there are 350,000 or so distinct CDR3 sequences, with around 20% seen only once. Around 20% of the sample belongs to the ten largest clones. The sequenced material came from PBMCs or a T cell subset sorted from them (not recorded which). Receptor source: a man younger than 35 who had mild COVID-19 (a few samples of this study predate the infection). The sample titles of this study are shuffled in the database, so cell type and time point are left out; the donor was told from shared clones.

This clonotype was recorded a few times. The J gene is TRBJ2-1, the V gene TRBV4-3; possible D gene TRBD2, 5 bases. Trimming took off 0 bases at V and 6 bases at J, with 9 bases between the two ends. The CDR3 length is 14 residues. Germline V gene lookup returns CDR1 LGHNA and CDR2 YSLEER. The CDR3 bases are TGCGCCAGCAGCCAAGATTACCGGGGCAATGAGCAGTTCTTC. It translates to CASSQDYRGNEQFF.

V usage is TRBV7-9 and J usage is TRBJ1-4, with D tentatively TRBD1 (5 bases). Between the trimmed V and J ends, which lost 8 bases and 10 bases, there was a span of 23 bases. The CDR3 has 15 amino acids. The germline V gene has CDR1 SEHNR and CDR2 FQNEAQ (reference sequence). CDR3: CASCPLGQGAGKLFF. The CDR3 DNA sequence: TGTGCCAGCTGCCCCCTAGGGCAGGGTGCCGGAAAACTGTTTTTT. The full variable domain, rest sourced from reference TRBV7-9 and TRBJ1-4, is DTGVSQNPRHKITKRGQNVTFRCDPISEHNRLYWYRQTLGQGPEFLTYFQNEAQLEKSRLLSDRFSAERPKGSFSTLEIQRTEQGDSAMYLCASCPLGQGAGKLFFGSGTQLSVL.

This clonotype has more than one count but fewer than ten. This chain links TRBV28 with TRBJ2-7, with TRBD2 identical over 7 bases. CDR1 and CDR2 from the germline V gene are MDHEN and SYDVKM. J was trimmed by 0 bases and V by 5 bases; bases with no gene match: 4. The CDR3 has 14 amino acids. The DNA of the CDR3 is TGTGCCAGCAGTGGGGGGGACGACTCCTACGAGCAGTACGTC. Translation gives CASSGGDDSYEQYV.

This clonotype was detected only a few times. The gene calls are TRBV6-6 and TRBJ1-2; 9 nucleotides align to TRBD1. The CDR3 loop spans 14 amino acids. V shed 2 bases and J 6 bases; nucleotides not matched to a gene: 4. CDR1 is MNHNY and CDR2 is SVGAGI in the germline V gene (reference sequence). The CDR3 protein is CASSYPDRGDGYTF. In nucleotides, the CDR3 is TGTGCCAGCAGTTACCCGGACAGGGGCGATGGCTACACCTTC.

This clonotype was seen ten or more times. V gene TRBV7-6 combines with J gene TRBJ1-6, with D possibly TRBD1 on 6 matching bases. V gave up 2 bases and J gave up 1 base, with 18 bases separating them. The CDR3 is 19 amino acids. The germline CDR1 and CDR2 sequences are SGHVS and FNYEAQ. The CDR3 spells CASSLKSQGLRSYNSPLHF. The CDR3 bases are TGTGCCAGCAGCTTAAAGTCGCAGGGGCTGAGGTCCTATAATTCACCCCTCCACTTT.

This clonotype was observed a handful of times. V usage is TRBV10-1 and J usage is TRBJ1-1; D gene ambiguous. The V and J ends lost 3 bases and 1 base respectively, with 12 bases between them. CDR3 length equals 15 residues. Per the germline V gene, CDR1 is WNHNN and CDR2 is SYGVQD (reference sequence). CDR3 protein: CASSDPRRPNTEAFF. As DNA, the CDR3 is TGCGCCAGCAGTGACCCCAGGCGTCCGAACACTGAAGCTTTCTTT.

The chain couples TRBV29-1 to TRBJ2-7, with 8 nucleotides matching TRBD1. The CDR3 has 13 amino acids. J lost 2 bases, V lost 7 bases, and 7 bases had no gene match. The germline CDR1 and CDR2 sequences are SQVTM and ANQGSEA. The CDR3 nucleotides read TGCAGCGCAGGAGTCAGGGGGCCCTACGAGCAGTACTTC. Amino acids: CSAGVRGPYEQYF.